The 26 T cell receptor beta chains in this list originate from one sample, sequenced in a study of cytomegalovirus exposure and HLA in healthy donors. The primer mix had 60 Vbeta and 13 Jbeta primers. Measured with immunoSEQ multiplex PCR; TCRdb has only the in-frame clones, and not every one. The sample consists of about 200,000 clones, approximately 85% of them appearing once. The material sequenced was PBMCs. These receptors were collected from a woman in her 50s in good health and CMV-seropositive.

CDR3 protein: CASSSREFVTDTQYF. The CDR3 DNA reads as TGTGCCAGCAGTTCACGGGAGTTTGTGACAGATACGCAGTATTTT. The V gene is TRBV27, the J gene TRBJ2-3; possibly TRBD2 for D (6 bases). Trimming shortened V by 4 bases and J by 3 bases, and 14 bases separated the two germline ends. The CDR3 has 15 amino acids. The V gene's germline CDR1 is MNHEY and CDR2 SMNVEV (reference sequence).

The rearrangement links TRBV27 to TRBJ2-7, with 7 bases lining up with TRBD1. This CDR3 is built from 14 residues. Germline V lookup: CDR1 MNHEY, CDR2 SMNVEV (reference sequence). After removal of 6 bases from V and 0 bases from J, the junction contained 5 bases not matched to a gene. The CDR3 loop reads CASSSGTVSYEQYF. The CDR3 coding sequence is TGTGCCAGCAGCTCCGGGACAGTCTCCTACGAGCAGTACTTC.

The chain links TRBV7-9 to TRBJ2-5, with 7 bases aligning to TRBD1. Germline V gene lookup returns CDR1 SEHNR and CDR2 FQNEAQ (reference sequence). CDR3 length: 15 residues. V dropped 6 bases and J dropped 0; count of bases not matched to a gene: 7. CDR3 loop: CASRRGGAHQETQYF. The CDR3 nucleotides are TGTGCCAGCAGGCGAGGGGGCGCCCACCAAGAGACCCAGTACTTC.

The rearrangement uses TRBV5-1 and TRBJ2-3; D possibly corresponds to TRBD2 (6 bases). The CDR3 covers 16 residues. Germline V CDR1 and CDR2: SGHRS, YFSETQ. V lost 4 bases, J lost 1 base, and 16 bases lay in between. CDR3 coding DNA: TGCGCCAGCAGCCCTGGGGTGGGACTTGGCACAGATACGCAGTATTTT. Protein: CASSPGVGLGTDTQYF.

The V call is TRBV29-1, the J call TRBJ2-3; 8 nucleotides line up with TRBD1. The germline CDR1 and CDR2 sequences are SQVTM and ANQGSEA. The CDR3 has 12 amino acids. The CDR3: CTSTGGTDTQYF. CDR3 in DNA: TGCACCTCGACAGGGGGCACAGATACGCAGTATTTT.

The rearrangement uses TRBV15 and TRBJ2-5, with 7 positions matching TRBD1. The CDR3 length is 15 residues. Unmatched junction bases numbered 6, after V lost 3 bases and J lost 2 bases. Looked up from germline, CDR1 is LNHNV and CDR2 is YYDKDF (reference sequence). For the CDR3, the DNA is TGTGCCACCAGCAGTGGGTTGGGACAGCAAGAGACCCAGTACTTC. It is translated as CATSSGLGQQETQYF.

The V call is TRBV30, the J call TRBJ2-7; possible D gene TRBD2, 7 bases. The CDR3 is 14 amino acids. CDR1 is GTSNPN and CDR2 is SVGIG in the germline V gene (reference sequence). V lost 0 bases and J lost 4, with 13 bases in between. This CDR3 is CAWSVGGGEYEQYF. The CDR3 DNA reads as TGTGCCTGGAGTGTGGGGGGGGGCGAATACGAGCAGTACTTC.

The chain employs TRBV19 and TRBJ2-3, with 9 bases aligning to TRBD1. Germline assignment: CDR1 LNHDA and CDR2 SQIVND (reference sequence). The CDR3 consists of 17 residues. The J segment lost 1 base and the V segment lost 6 bases, leaving 11 bases of the junction unmatched. The CDR3 loop reads CASRLGPTGGGTDTQYF. DNA for the CDR3: TGTGCCAGTAGGCTGGGGCCAACAGGGGGCGGCACAGATACGCAGTATTTT. Full variable domain (remainder filled in from reference TRBV19 and TRBJ2-3): DGGITQSPKYLFRKEGQNVTLSCEQNLNHDAMYWYRQDPGQGLRLIYYSQIVNDFQKGDIAEGYSVSREKKESFPLTVTSAQKNPTAFYLCASRLGPTGGGTDTQYFGPGTRLTVL.

The chain is built from TRBV10-3 and TRBJ1-1; maybe TRBD1 (5 bases). Germline loops: CDR1 ENHRY, CDR2 SYGVKD. The CDR3 runs 16 residues. The ends were cut back, 3 bases at V and 4 bases at J, with 18 bases in the middle. CDR3 amino acids: CAISERGLEGGTEAFF. The CDR3, as DNA: TGTGCCATCAGTGAACGGGGGTTAGAGGGTGGCACTGAAGCTTTCTTT.

The chain has TRBV4-3 and TRBJ2-1, with D possibly TRBD1 on 5 matching bases. This CDR3 comprises 14 residues. Germline-derived CDR1 and CDR2 are LGHNA and YSLEER. With 0 bases removed from V and 10 bases from J, the gap between germline ends came to 13 bases. The CDR3, as DNA: TGCGCCAGCAGCCAAGATCCCAGGGCACCAGAGCAGTTCTTC. The encoded protein is CASSQDPRAPEQFF.

The chain is built from TRBV2 and TRBJ2-7, with 7 bases matching TRBD1. Germline loops: CDR1 SNHLY, CDR2 FYNNEI. There are 12 residues in the CDR3. The J segment lost 9 bases and the V segment lost 8 bases, leaving 10 bases of the junction unmatched. DNA for the CDR3: TGTGCCAGCGGGGGTTCGAGACAGGGGCAGTACTTC. It codes for CASGGSRQGQYF.

The rearrangement joins TRBV6-5 to TRBJ1-2; D is possibly TRBD1 (6 bases). The germline CDR1 and CDR2 sequences are MNHEY and SVGAGI. Trimming stripped 6 bases from V and 3 bases from J, with 8 bases between. The CDR3 is 12 amino acids. In DNA form, the CDR3 reads TGTGCCAGCAGACAGGGTTACTATGGCTACACCTTC. Translated: CASRQGYYGYTF.

The V call is TRBV10-1, the J call TRBJ2-3; 9 bases align to TRBD1. Germline assignment: CDR1 WNHNN and CDR2 SYGVQD (reference sequence). CDR3 size: 15 residues. The junction had 2 bases not matched to a gene; V was cut back by 2 bases and J by 2 bases. The CDR3, as DNA: TGCGCCAGCAGTGAGGGGGACAGGGTCACAGATACGCAGTATTTT. This codes for CASSEGDRVTDTQYF.

As DNA, the CDR3 is TGCAGTGCTCCAGGTGTGCAGTACTTC. This translates into CSAPGVQYF. The V call is TRBV20-1, the J call TRBJ2-7; D is unresolved. V lost 5 bases and J lost 9, with 8 bases in between. Germline V CDR1 and CDR2: DFQATT, SNEGSKA (reference sequence). This CDR3 spans 9 amino acids.

The rearrangement joins TRBV5-1 to TRBJ2-1, with D tentatively TRBD1 (5 bases). The CDR3 extends over 14 amino acids. V lost 0 bases, J lost 9 bases, and 13 bases lay in between. The germline CDR1 and CDR2 sequences are SGHRS and YFSETQ. CDR3 region: CASSLGQGAGEQFF. The CDR3 nucleotides are TGCGCCAGCAGCTTGGGGCAAGGGGCAGGTGAGCAGTTCTTC.

V gene TRBV27 combines with J gene TRBJ2-3, with TRBD2 matching 9 bases. The CDR3 has 15 amino acids. The germline CDR1 and CDR2 sequences are MNHEY and SMNVEV (reference sequence). V shed 0 bases, J shed 4 bases, and the junction held 2 bases outside the gene matches. The CDR3 is CASSLSWTSADTQYF. In DNA, the CDR3 is TGTGCCAGCAGTTTATCGTGGACTAGCGCAGATACGCAGTATTTT.

The chain has TRBV4-3 and TRBJ1-2; maybe TRBD1 (6 bases). Per germline, CDR1 LGHNA and CDR2 YSLEER. V lost 4 bases to trimming and J lost 2 bases, with 14 bases between them. The CDR3 is made up of 15 amino acids. In DNA, the CDR3 is TGCGCCAGCAGCCGAGCAGAAGGGGGAAACTATGGCTACACCTTC. This gives the protein CASSRAEGGNYGYTF.

The J gene is TRBJ2-7, the V gene TRBV18; the D gene is possibly TRBD1 (6 bases). V was shortened by 5 bases and J by 3 bases, with 11 bases between the two germline ends. Germline V lookup: CDR1 KGHSH, CDR2 LQKENI. This CDR3 comprises 13 residues. The chain's CDR3 is CASSTGQNYEQYF. In DNA, the CDR3 is TGTGCCAGCTCAACCGGACAGAACTACGAGCAGTACTTC.

In DNA, the CDR3 is TGTGCCATGGGGAGCAACAATGAGCAGTTCTTC. Translation: CAMGSNNEQFF. The chain joins TRBV2 to TRBJ2-1; D is possibly TRBD2 (5 bases). Looked up from germline, CDR1 is SNHLY and CDR2 is FYNNEI. The V and J ends lost 10 bases and 5 bases respectively, with 9 bases between them. This CDR3 has 11 residues.

A note on this clone: The junction does not match germline at one end; this may be a read error. The chain employs TRBV7-9 and TRBJ1-2, with D possibly TRBD1 on 6 matching bases. CDR1 is SEHNR and CDR2 is FQNEAQ in the germline V gene (reference sequence). The CDR3 sequence is 14 residues long. The DNA for the CDR3 is TGTTCCAGCAGCCAGGGGCCATCTAACTATGGCTACACCTTC. This sequence encodes CSSSQGPSNYGYTF.

The chain joins TRBV28 to TRBJ2-7; 9 nucleotides line up with TRBD1. V gave up 7 bases and J gave up 2 bases; unmatched junction bases: 9. Germline V gives CDR1 MDHEN, CDR2 SYDVKM. The CDR3 sequence is 15 residues long. CDR3 residues: CASIPAGQGPYEQYF. The CDR3 DNA reads as TGTGCCAGCATCCCCGCGGGACAGGGCCCCTACGAGCAGTACTTC.

J is TRBJ2-7 and V is TRBV15; 8 bases align to TRBD2. Germline V gene lookup returns CDR1 LNHNV and CDR2 YYDKDF (reference sequence). The trim removed 3 bases at V and 3 bases at J, leaving 10 bases unmatched. The CDR3 totals 16 residues. The CDR3 bases are TGTGCCACCAGCAGGGTTCTCCGGGGGGGTCTCTACGAGCAGTACTTC. Its translation is CATSRVLRGGLYEQYF. Together with reference TRBV15 and TRBJ2-7, the CDR3 gives the full variable domain: DAMVIQNPRYQVTQFGKPVTLSCSQTLNHNVMYWYQQKSSQAPKLLFHYYDKDFNNEADTPDNFQSRRPNTSFCFLDIRSPGLGDTAMYLCATSRVLRGGLYEQYFGPGTRLTVT.

A note on this clone: At one of its ends the junction is not consistent with the germline gene, which may arise from a read error. The chain recombines TRBV18 with TRBJ1-2; TRBD1 matches 9 bases. Germline loops: CDR1 KGHSH, CDR2 LQKENI. The CDR3 totals 15 residues. In DNA, the CDR3 is TGTGCCAGCTTACCAGACAGGGGGGACCCTTATGGCTACACCTTC. It codes for CASLPDRGDPYGYTF.

The count of this clone is one. The chain links TRBV15 to TRBJ1-1; a weak D match, TRBD1 (5 bases). The CDR3 contains 14 residues. Germline V lookup: CDR1 LNHNV, CDR2 YYDKDF (reference sequence). V dropped 3 bases and J dropped 5 bases, with 13 bases sitting between them. The CDR3 DNA is TGTGCCACCAGCAGGTCCGGGACTATAACTGAAGCTTTCTTT. This gives the protein CATSRSGTITEAFF.

This clone was found a few times. The chain joins TRBV14 to TRBJ1-3; 10 bases line up with TRBD1. After removal of 1 base from V and 2 bases from J, the junction contained 2 bases not matched to a gene. In germline, CDR1 is SGHDN, CDR2 FVKESK. The length of the CDR3 is 16 residues. CDR3 DNA sequence: TGTGCCAGCAGCCAAGTGGGGACAGGGGCTGGAAACACCATATATTTT. It codes for CASSQVGTGAGNTIYF.

The chain couples TRBV15 to TRBJ1-4; possibly TRBD1 for D (6 bases). The V gene's germline CDR1 is LNHNV and CDR2 YYDKDF (reference sequence). Trimming stripped 4 bases from V and 5 bases from J, with 11 bases between. This CDR3 contains 14 residues. This chain's CDR3 is CATSNRDKNEKLFF. The CDR3, as DNA: TGTGCCACCAGCAACCGGGACAAAAATGAAAAACTGTTTTTT. Combining the CDR3 with reference TRBV15 and TRBJ1-4 gives the whole variable domain DAMVIQNPRYQVTQFGKPVTLSCSQTLNHNVMYWYQQKSSQAPKLLFHYYDKDFNNEADTPDNFQSRRPNTSFCFLDIRSPGLGDTAMYLCATSNRDKNEKLFFGSGTQLSVL.